These 21 T cell receptor beta chains came from one sample sequenced in a study of T-cell memory formation after mild COVID-19. TCRdb recomputed calls from the 5' RACE reads with MiXCR, one row per CDR3 protein. The sample holds 550,000 to 600,000 distinct CDR3 sequences; 15% to 20% are singletons and the top ten take roughly 7.7%. Sequences were obtained from PBMCs or a T cell subset sorted from them (not recorded which). Receptors originate from an adult woman who had mild COVID-19 (a few samples of this study predate the infection). Cell type and time point are not known.

V is TRBV6-1 and J is TRBJ2-1, with TRBD2 as a possible D gene (5 bases). Trimming took off 0 bases at V and 7 bases at J, with 13 bases between the two ends. This CDR3 region has 15 residues. Germline V lookup: CDR1 MNHNS, CDR2 SASEGT. Here the CDR3 DNA reads TGTGCCAGCAGTGAAGCAGAGGATAGCGTGAATGAGCAGTTCTTC. Residues: CASSEAEDSVNEQFF.

This clonotype was detected a few times. The gene calls are TRBV29-1 and TRBJ2-1, with 8 nucleotides matching TRBD2. The CDR3 runs to 15 residues. Germline CDR1 reads SQVTM; CDR2 reads ANQGSEA. Trimming took 2 bases from V and 3 from J; bases not matched to a gene: 6. CDR3 nucleotides: TGCAGCGTTGAACCCGGGAGGGCCGACTACAATGAGCAGTTCTTC. This sequence encodes CSVEPGRADYNEQFF.

This clonotype was detected a few times. The rearrangement uses TRBV20-1 and TRBJ1-5; 8 nucleotides align to TRBD1. This CDR3 region has 18 residues. The V and J ends lost 0 bases and 7 bases, in that order; junction bases with no gene match: 17. Germline CDR1 reads DFQATT; CDR2 reads SNEGSKA (reference sequence). The DNA for the CDR3 is TGCAGTGCTAGAGACGCCGGACAGGGAGGGGGCTCATGGCAGCCCCAGCATTTT. Translation: CSARDAGQGGGSWQPQHF.

This clonotype appeared a few times. The chain combines TRBV12-3 or TRBV12-4 with TRBJ1-1; D is ambiguous. The CDR3 consists of 13 residues. V lost 3 bases, J lost 10 bases, and 15 bases lay in between. The CDR3 region is CASSLSSRIGAFF. CDR3 nucleotide sequence: TGTGCCAGCAGTTTGTCGTCACGGATCGGAGCTTTCTTT.

The chain is built from TRBV7-9 and TRBJ2-1, with D uncertain. Germline CDR1 reads SEHNR; CDR2 reads FQNEAQ (reference sequence). V lost 4 bases, J lost 8 bases, and 12 bases lay in between. There are 13 residues in the CDR3. CDR3 sequence (DNA): TGTGCCAGCAGCTCGACCTGGTACGATGAGCAGTTCTTC. Encoded protein: CASSSTWYDEQFF. The full variable domain, rest sourced from reference TRBV7-9 and TRBJ2-1, is DTGVSQNPRHKITKRGQNVTFRCDPISEHNRLYWYRQTLGQGPEFLTYFQNEAQLEKSRLLSDRFSAERPKGSFSTLEIQRTEQGDSAMYLCASSSTWYDEQFFGPGTRLTVL.

The gene calls are TRBV4-2 and TRBJ2-3; D could derive from TRBD1 or TRBD2 (5 bases each). The CDR3 is 15 amino acids. Trimming pared 1 base from V and 8 bases from J, leaving 16 bases between. From germline, CDR1 is LGHNA and CDR2 YNFKEQ. The CDR3 sequence: CASSQVYGTVGTQYF. CDR3 nucleotides: TGTGCCAGCAGCCAAGTGTATGGGACCGTTGGTACGCAGTATTTT.

The chain couples TRBV10-3 to TRBJ2-3; 7 positions agree with TRBD1. Germline V gene lookup returns CDR1 ENHRY and CDR2 SYGVKD. The V and J ends lost 3 bases and 8 bases, in that order; junction bases with no gene match: 14. The CDR3 totals 16 residues. The CDR3 DNA reads TGTGCCATCAGTGATAAGGGGGCGCCCACATTTGGTACGCAGTATTTT. Protein product: CAISDKGAPTFGTQYF.

V usage is TRBV7-9 and J usage is TRBJ2-3, with D perhaps TRBD2 (5 bases). This CDR3 has 18 amino acids. Between the trimmed V and J ends, which lost 4 bases and 7 bases, there was a span of 27 bases. Germline-derived CDR1 and CDR2 are SEHNR and FQNEAQ (reference sequence). In DNA, the CDR3 is TGTGCCAGCAGCTCGTTCCGATACACTAGGGCTACAATGAATACGCAGTATTTT. Protein product: CASSSFRYTRATMNTQYF.

The rearrangement uses TRBV7-9 and TRBJ2-7; no reliable D call. Trimming pared 1 base from V and 2 bases from J, leaving 18 bases between. CDR3 length: 17 amino acids. The V gene's germline CDR1 is SEHNR and CDR2 FQNEAQ (reference sequence). CDR3 sequence (DNA): TGTGCCAGCAGCTTAGGCCTTAACACCGACCTGACCTACGAGCAGTACTTC. Translating gives CASSLGLNTDLTYEQYF.

The V and J genes are TRBV5-1 and TRBJ2-7, with D tentatively TRBD1 (6 bases). The V gene lost 2 bases and the J gene lost 5 bases, with 17 bases spanning the gap. Germline V CDR1 and CDR2: SGHRS, YFSETQ. The CDR3 totals 15 residues. The CDR3 here is CASSFRGMGQNEQYF. CDR3 nucleotide sequence: TGCGCCAGCAGCTTCAGGGGTATGGGGCAAAACGAGCAGTACTTC.

The chain recombines TRBV27 with TRBJ2-3; no clear D. CDR1 and CDR2 from the germline V gene are MNHEY and SMNVEV (reference sequence). This CDR3 is built from 16 residues. With 8 bases removed from V and 5 bases from J, the gap between germline ends came to 23 bases. Here the CDR3 DNA reads TGTGCCAGCGCAGATACTGCACGCAGTTCGGAAGATACGCAGTATTTT. Encoded protein: CASADTARSSEDTQYF.

This clonotype has just a few counts. The chain carries TRBV11-3 and TRBJ2-1, with D perhaps being TRBD1 or TRBD2 (5 bases each). Per germline, CDR1 SGHNT and CDR2 YENEEA. Trimming stripped 4 bases from V and 12 bases from J, with 13 bases between. The CDR3 covers 12 residues. CDR3 in amino acids: CASSSGSRGQFF. The CDR3 DNA reads as TGTGCCAGCAGCTCCGGTTCGAGGGGGCAGTTCTTC. Supplemented by reference TRBV11-3 and TRBJ2-1, the full variable domain reads EAGVVQSPRYKIIEKKQPVAFWCNPISGHNTLYWYLQNLGQGPELLIRYENEEAVDDSQLPKDRFSAERLKGVDSTLKIQPAELGDSAVYLCASSSGSRGQFFGPGTRLTVL.

The chain carries TRBV7-8 and TRBJ2-1; no clear D gene. This CDR3 comprises 12 residues. Germline V CDR1 and CDR2: SGHVS, FQNEAQ. V lost 5 bases, J lost 8 bases, and 10 bases lay in between. CDR3 loop: CASSDSVDEQFF. The CDR3 DNA sequence: TGTGCCAGCAGCGATAGTGTCGATGAGCAGTTCTTC. The variable domain in full, completed from reference TRBV7-8 and TRBJ2-1, reads GAGVSQSPRYKVAKRGQDVALRCDPISGHVSLFWYQQALGQGPEFLTYFQNEAQLDKSGLPSDRFFAERPEGSVSTLKIQRTQQEDSAVYLCASSDSVDEQFFGPGTRLTVL.

The chain employs TRBV18 and TRBJ2-5; tentatively, D is TRBD1 (6 bases). CDR1 and CDR2 from the germline V gene are KGHSH and LQKENI. Trimming stripped 6 bases from V and 0 bases from J, with 14 bases between. The CDR3 has 15 residues. This chain's CDR3 is CASSMMQGYQETQYF. The DNA of the CDR3 is TGTGCCAGCTCCATGATGCAGGGGTACCAAGAGACCCAGTACTTC.

This clonotype was counted only a few times. The J gene is TRBJ1-4, the V gene TRBV12-3 or TRBV12-4, with 8 bases matching TRBD1. The CDR3 loop spans 15 amino acids. The ends lost 5 bases at V and 3 bases at J; junction bases unmatched: 5. The CDR3 nucleotides are TGTGCCAGCAGTCCCAGGGGGCTGTCTAATGAAAAACTGTTTTTT. Amino acids: CASSPRGLSNEKLFF.

This clonotype has ten or more counts. V and J are TRBV5-1 and TRBJ2-1; 7 nucleotides align to TRBD1. Germline loops: CDR1 SGHRS, CDR2 YFSETQ. Trimming removed 3 bases from V and 7 bases from J; junction bases left unmatched: 7. The CDR3 has 14 amino acids. The CDR3: CASSSGTGANEQFF. CDR3 in DNA: TGCGCCAGCAGCTCAGGTACAGGGGCAAATGAGCAGTTCTTC.

This chain joins TRBV7-2 and TRBJ1-4, with 8 bases lining up with TRBD1. After removal of 4 bases from V and 7 bases from J, the junction contained 5 bases not matched to a gene. Germline V CDR1 and CDR2: SGHTA, FQGNSA. The CDR3 sequence is 14 residues long. This CDR3 reads CASSSTGAAEKLFF. The CDR3 bases are TGTGCCAGCAGCTCGACAGGGGCCGCTGAAAAACTGTTTTTT.

This clonotype has only a few counts. In DNA form, the CDR3 reads TGTGCCAGCAGTGAAGCGGGGACAGGAGACTACGAGCAGTACTTC. Its protein product is CASSEAGTGDYEQYF. V is TRBV2 and J is TRBJ2-7, with 8 bases fitting TRBD1. The V gene's germline CDR1 is SNHLY and CDR2 FYNNEI. The CDR3 consists of 15 residues. The V gene end was trimmed by 0 bases and the J gene end by 3 bases; junction bases not matched to a gene: 4.

The gene calls are TRBV4-2 and TRBJ2-1; 9 nucleotides line up with TRBD2. Germline values: CDR1 LGHNA, CDR2 YNFKEQ. The CDR3 covers 15 residues. Trimming cost V 1 base and J 5 bases; bases outside gene matches: 3. Here the CDR3 reads CASSQVTSGHNEQFF. Here the CDR3 DNA reads TGTGCCAGCAGCCAAGTGACTAGCGGACACAATGAGCAGTTCTTC.

This clonotype was seen at least ten times. The chain has TRBV6-2 or TRBV6-3 and TRBJ2-1, with D uncertain. Germline lookup yields CDR1 MNHEY and CDR2 SVGEGT. This CDR3 is 13 amino acids long. The V end lost 5 bases, the J end lost 2 bases, and 7 bases lay between the germline ends. The DNA of the CDR3 is TGTGCCAGCAGTCCTCGGGCCTACAATGAGCAGTTCTTC. Its translation: CASSPRAYNEQFF.

This clonotype was seen repeatedly, ten times or more. This chain joins TRBV12-3 or TRBV12-4 and TRBJ2-1; D remains ambiguous. V lost 5 bases and J 7 bases, leaving 9 bases between the germline ends. The CDR3 consists of 12 residues. This CDR3 is CASSPSLNEQFF. CDR3 nucleotides: TGTGCCAGCAGTCCCAGCCTAAATGAGCAGTTCTTC.